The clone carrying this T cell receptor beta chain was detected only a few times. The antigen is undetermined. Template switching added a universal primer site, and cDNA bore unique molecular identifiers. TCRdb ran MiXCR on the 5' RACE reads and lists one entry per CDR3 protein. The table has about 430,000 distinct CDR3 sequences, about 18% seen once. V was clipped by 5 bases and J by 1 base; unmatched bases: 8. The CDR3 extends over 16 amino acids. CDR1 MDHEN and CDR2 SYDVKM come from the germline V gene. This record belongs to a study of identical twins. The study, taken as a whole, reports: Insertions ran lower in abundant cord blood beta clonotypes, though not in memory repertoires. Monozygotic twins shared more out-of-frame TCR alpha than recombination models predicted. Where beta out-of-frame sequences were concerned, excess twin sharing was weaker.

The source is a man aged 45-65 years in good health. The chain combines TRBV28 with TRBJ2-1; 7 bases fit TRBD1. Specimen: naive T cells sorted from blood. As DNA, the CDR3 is TGTGCCAGCAGTACGCCGGAGACAGGGTCCTACAATGAGCAGTTCTTC. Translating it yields CASSTPETGSYNEQFF.